The 22 T cell receptor beta chains reported below all come from one sample, sequenced in a study of blood T cell repertoires in COVID-19. Some clones are missing from TCRdb's copy, which holds only in-frame ones; the method was immunoSEQ multiplex PCR. The sample includes roughly 130,000 clones, roughly 80% of them seen just once. Sequenced input: peripheral blood. The receptors stem from a woman aged 45-65 years with acute or convalescent COVID-19.

This clone was recorded once. This sequence joins TRBV6-4 and TRBJ1-5; TRBD1 matches 7 bases. This CDR3 has 13 amino acids. Unmatched junction bases numbered 4, after V lost 5 bases and J lost 6 bases. Looked up from germline, CDR1 is MRHNA and CDR2 is SNTAGT. This chain's CDR3 is CASSQGGGQPQHF. CDR3 nucleotide sequence: TGTGCCAGCAGTCAGGGGGGTGGTCAGCCCCAGCATTTT.

The V gene is TRBV7-8, the J gene TRBJ1-4; 9 bases line up with TRBD1. Germline CDR1 and CDR2: SGHVS and FQNEAQ. Trimming removed 1 base from V and 8 bases from J; junction bases left unmatched: 8. The CDR3 is made up of 16 amino acids. CDR3 sequence (DNA): TGTGCCAGCAGCTTAGGCAACAGGGGGCTTGGCGAAAAACTGTTTTTT. It codes for CASSLGNRGLGEKLFF. Complete variable domain (other parts from reference TRBV7-8 and TRBJ1-4): GAGVSQSPRYKVAKRGQDVALRCDPISGHVSLFWYQQALGQGPEFLTYFQNEAQLDKSGLPSDRFFAERPEGSVSTLKIQRTQQEDSAVYLCASSLGNRGLGEKLFFGSGTQLSVL.

This clone appeared a single time. The gene calls are TRBV30 and TRBJ1-3; perhaps TRBD1 as D (5 bases). The CDR3 covers 16 residues. The germline V and J ends were trimmed by 0 bases and 0 bases, with 12 bases remaining between them. CDR1 GTSNPN and CDR2 SVGIG come from the germline V gene (reference sequence). DNA of the CDR3: TGTGCCTGGAGTGTAGGGGTAGGGTTCTCTGGAAACACCATATATTTT. Its protein product is CAWSVGVGFSGNTIYF. The full variable domain, completed using reference TRBV30 and TRBJ1-3, is SQTIHQWPATLVQPVGSPLSLECTVEGTSNPNLYWYRQAAGRGLQLLFYSVGIGQISSEVPQNLSASRPQDRQFILSSKKLLLSDSGFYLCAWSVGVGFSGNTIYFGEGSWLTVV.

This clone was counted a few times. The chain carries TRBV11-2 and TRBJ1-6, with D perhaps matching TRBD1 (5 bases). The ends were cut back, 5 bases at V and 8 bases at J, with 10 bases in the middle. CDR3 length equals 13 residues. Looked up from germline, CDR1 is SGHAT and CDR2 is FQNNGV. CDR3 sequence (DNA): TGTGCCAGCAGCATTCGGGGGGATTCACCCCTCCACTTT. Translated, it gives CASSIRGDSPLHF.

The chain links TRBV7-2 to TRBJ1-2; TRBD1 matches 9 bases. This CDR3 contains 14 residues. Trimming at V came to 4 bases and at J to 5 bases, leaving 5 bases not matched to a gene. The germline gives CDR1 SGHTA, CDR2 FQGNSA. The CDR3 DNA reads TGTGCCAGCAGCTCGGGACAGGGCCCGTATGGCTACACCTTC. Its translation is CASSSGQGPYGYTF.

The gene calls are TRBV9 and TRBJ2-6; D remains ambiguous. Germline CDR1 is SGDLS and CDR2 is YYNGEE. V lost 4 bases, J lost 4 bases, and 24 bases lay in between. The CDR3 runs 19 residues. The CDR3 sequence: CASSPDVSIVARGANVLTF. The CDR3 coding sequence is TGTGCCAGCAGCCCTGACGTTTCTATCGTCGCGCGGGGGGCCAACGTCCTGACTTTC.

The CDR3 loop is CASSQALAMAKNEQFF. The CDR3 nucleotides read TGTGCCAGCAGCCAGGCCCTAGCGATGGCGAAAAATGAGCAGTTCTTC. The chain is built from TRBV3-1 (or the pseudogene TRBV3-2) and TRBJ2-1, with D possibly TRBD2 on 6 matching bases. Germline lookup yields CDR1 LGHDT and CDR2 YNNKEL (reference sequence). V shed 3 bases and J shed 7 bases, with 19 bases lying between them. The CDR3 has 16 residues.

This chain connects TRBV20-1 to TRBJ1-4, with D unresolved. Trimming shortened V by 2 bases and J by 12 bases, and 7 bases separated the two germline ends. CDR1 and CDR2 from the germline V gene are DFQATT and SNEGSKA (reference sequence). The CDR3 has 10 amino acids. CDR3: CSARYGELFF. In DNA, the CDR3 is TGCAGTGCTAGATACGGGGAACTGTTTTTT.

The rearrangement joins TRBV18 to TRBJ1-3, with D uncertain. V lost 2 bases and J lost 2, with 7 bases in between. This CDR3 contains 14 residues. Germline V lookup: CDR1 KGHSH, CDR2 LQKENI. The CDR3 DNA follows: TGTGCCAGCTCACCAGCGAGTGCTGGAAACACCATATATTTT. Translation: CASSPASAGNTIYF.

V and J are TRBV6-5 and TRBJ2-1, with 14 bases matching TRBD2. Trimming cost V 7 bases and J 6 bases; bases outside gene matches: 5. CDR1 is MNHEY, CDR2 SVGAGI, per germline. CDR3 size: 15 residues. The CDR3 DNA sequence: TGTGCCAGCACCCCGACTAGCGGGGGGGCCAATGAGCAGTTCTTC. Translation gives CASTPTSGGANEQFF.

This clone was found a few times. The gene calls are TRBV10-1 and TRBJ1-6; 9 nucleotides line up with TRBD1. Germline V gene lookup returns CDR1 WNHNN and CDR2 SYGVQD (reference sequence). This CDR3 is 14 amino acids long. V trimming: 5 bases; J trimming: 7 bases; junction bases outside the gene matches: 3. CDR3 sequence reads: CASSLGQGNSPLHF. The CDR3 DNA reads TGCGCCAGCAGTCTGGGACAGGGAAATTCACCCCTCCACTTT.

This clone was picked up a small number of times. The chain is built from TRBV6-1 and TRBJ1-6; D not certain. V lost 3 bases to trimming and J lost 10 bases, with 7 bases between them. This CDR3 spans 12 amino acids. Germline loops: CDR1 MNHNS, CDR2 SASEGT. The CDR3 loop is CASSDGGSPLHF. CDR3 bases: TGTGCCAGCAGTGACGGCGGATCACCCCTCCACTTT.

This chain joins TRBV5-5 and TRBJ1-6; 7 bases are shared with TRBD1. Germline assignment: CDR1 SGHKS and CDR2 YYEKEE (reference sequence). The trim removed 3 bases at V and 5 bases at J, leaving 5 bases unmatched. The CDR3 consists of 15 residues. The CDR3 sequence is CASSSRDSNNSPLHF. The CDR3 nucleotides read TGTGCCAGCAGCTCCCGGGACAGCAATAATTCACCCCTCCACTTT.

The J gene is TRBJ1-5, the V gene TRBV6-1, with TRBD1 matching over 8 bases. CDR3 length: 16 amino acids. CDR1 is MNHNS, CDR2 SASEGT, per germline. The ends lost 4 bases at V and 1 base at J; junction bases unmatched: 6. CDR3 amino acids: CASSGNRGTSNQPQHF. DNA for the CDR3: TGTGCCAGCAGTGGAAACAGGGGGACGAGCAATCAGCCCCAGCATTTT.

This clone was observed a handful of times. This chain uses TRBV2 with TRBJ2-3, with D perhaps TRBD2 (5 bases). This CDR3 contains 12 residues. V dropped 7 bases and J dropped 1 base, with 6 bases sitting between them. Germline-derived CDR1 and CDR2 are SNHLY and FYNNEI. The CDR3 DNA is TGTGCCAGCAAGGGAGGCACAGATACGCAGTATTTT. Translated: CASKGGTDTQYF.

This clone was observed a few times. The CDR3 loop reads CASSFVQNRGEQYF. CDR3 nucleotides: TGCGCCAGCAGCTTTGTTCAAAACAGGGGCGAGCAGTACTTC. The gene calls are TRBV5-1 and TRBJ2-7; TRBD1 matches 7 bases. The CDR3 has 14 amino acids. Trimming cost V 2 bases and J 6 bases; bases outside gene matches: 8. Germline assignment: CDR1 SGHRS and CDR2 YFSETQ.

The genes are TRBV20-1 and TRBJ1-1; possible D gene TRBD1, 6 bases. CDR1 is DFQATT and CDR2 is SNEGSKA in the germline V gene (reference sequence). Trimming shortened V by 3 bases and J by 8 bases, and 19 bases separated the two germline ends. The CDR3 loop spans 14 amino acids. The CDR3 nucleotides are TGCAGTGCTAGTGTTTACGGGACACCGAACGAAGCTTTCTTT. Translating it yields CSASVYGTPNEAFF.

The chain has TRBV12-3 or TRBV12-4 and TRBJ1-4, with 9 bases fitting TRBD1. J was trimmed by 8 bases and V by 9 bases; bases with no gene match: 7. This CDR3 contains 13 residues. The CDR3 bases are TGTGCCAGTGCCGGGGACAGGGAGGAAAAACTGTTTTTT. This codes for CASAGDREEKLFF.

The chain links TRBV5-1 to TRBJ1-4; a weak D match, TRBD1 (5 bases). Germline CDR1 and CDR2: SGHRS and YFSETQ. CDR3 length equals 15 residues. V lost 0 bases to trimming and J lost 4 bases, with 10 bases between them. CDR3 DNA: TGCGCCAGCAGCTTGGGGGGCACGGATAATGAAAAACTGTTTTTT. It translates to CASSLGGTDNEKLFF. The full variable domain, its missing parts supplied by reference TRBV5-1 and TRBJ1-4, is KAGVTQTPRYLIKTRGQQVTLSCSPISGHRSVSWYQQTPGQGLQFLFEYFSETQRNKGNFPGRFSGRQFSNSRSEMNVSTLELGDSALYLCASSLGGTDNEKLFFGSGTQLSVL.

The DNA of the CDR3 is TGCGCCAGCAGAACTGACAGGTTGATGAACACTGAAGCTTTCTTT. This sequence encodes CASRTDRLMNTEAFF. The chain links TRBV5-1 to TRBJ1-1; D might be TRBD1 (6 bases). The V end was cut by 5 bases, the J end by 0 bases, with 14 bases between. Germline V gene sequence: CDR1 SGHRS, CDR2 YFSETQ. The CDR3 consists of 15 residues.

This clone occurred a few times. The chain has TRBV6-1 and TRBJ1-1; no reliable D call. This CDR3 comprises 14 residues. Per germline, CDR1 MNHNS and CDR2 SASEGT. With 2 bases removed from V and 5 bases from J, the gap between germline ends came to 12 bases. CDR3 nucleotide sequence: TGTGCCAGCAGTGAAATTAGCGGGCGAACTGAAGCTTTCTTT. Translating gives CASSEISGRTEAFF.

This sequence joins TRBV11-2 and TRBJ2-1; D gene ambiguous. V was trimmed by 5 bases and J by 2 bases, leaving 13 bases between them. The CDR3 sequence is 15 residues long. The germline CDR1 and CDR2 sequences are SGHAT and FQNNGV. The CDR3 spells CASSLNSNAYNEQFF. The CDR3, as DNA: TGTGCCAGCAGCCTAAACAGTAATGCCTACAATGAGCAGTTCTTC.